This is a list of T cell receptor beta chains from one sample in a study of T cell responses to AZD1222 COVID-19 vaccine. The repertoire was sequenced with immunoSEQ multiplex PCR; TCRdb's copy has only in-frame clones and lacks some. The repertoire holds about 140,000 clones, with around 90% as singletons. The sequencing here drew on peripheral blood, taken on day 0 of AZD1222 vaccination. The receptors originated from an adult in good health. Both conserved end residues are part of each CDR3. A D gene is named only where the DNA matches it firmly. Clone size, where shown, is once, few, many, or a class for clones that have expanded.

>15|TRBV19|-|-|TRBJ2-1
TGTGCCAGTAGTAGGGCTAGAGTGGCAAATGGCGAGCAGTTCTTC
CASSRARVANGEQFF
>16|TRBV30|-|-|TRBJ1-3
TGTGCCTGGGGCTACGGCGCTATAAACTCTGGAAACACCATATATTTT
CAWGYGAINSGNTIYF
>16|TRBV14|-|-|TRBJ1-4
TGTGCCAGCAGCCCCGCGCTACAGGGAGCTAATGAAAAACTGTTTTTT
CASSPALQGANEKLFF
>14|TRBV4-1|-|-|TRBJ2-7
TGCGCCAGCAGCCAAGTTATGAGTTCCTACGAGCAGTACTTC
CASSQVMSSYEQYF
>15|TRBV5-4|TRBD1|few|TRBJ1-4
TGTGCCAGCAGCCTGCCTGGGACAGGGGATGAAAAACTGTTTTTT
CASSLPGTGDEKLFF
>15|TRBV28|TRBD1|-|TRBJ1-4
TGTGCCAGCAGACCCCAGGGGGGTACTAATGAAAAACTGTTTTTT
CASRPQGGTNEKLFF
>16|TRBV15|-|-|TRBJ2-1
TGTGCCACCAGCAGGGAGACTCCCGCCTCCTACAATGAGCAGTTCTTC
CATSRETPASYNEQFF
>19|TRBV18|TRBD2|once|TRBJ2-2
TGTGCCAGCTCACTCTTAGGACTAGCGGGAAACTCCAACACCGGGGAGCTGTTTTTT
CASSLLGLAGNSNTGELFF
>14|TRBV30|-|-|TRBJ1-2
TGTGCCTGGAACGGGGCCGACAGGTTCTATGGCTACACCTTC
CAWNGADRFYGYTF
>16|TRBV7-2|TRBD2|-|TRBJ2-1
TGTGCCAGCAGCGTAACCAGTGACCCCGGGACTAGCGTGCAGTTCTTC
CASSVTSDPGTSVQFF
>17|TRBV5-1|TRBD2|-|TRBJ2-1
TGCGCCAGCAGCTCAGCTGAGACTAGCGGGAGGGGCAATGAGCAGTTCTTC
CASSSAETSGRGNEQFF
>13|TRBV30|TRBD1|-|TRBJ2-5
TGTGCCTGGAAGGACAGGGAGAAAGAGACCCAGTACTTC
CAWKDREKETQYF
>15|TRBV21-1|-|-|TRBJ2-7
TGTGCCAGCACCGGACGGGCTTCATACCCCAACGAGCAGTACTTC
CASTGRASYPNEQYF
>13|TRBV6-5|-|-|TRBJ1-2
TGTGCCAGCAGTTACTCGAAGGTCCGAGGTTGCACCTTC
CASSYSKVRGCTF
>15|TRBV19|TRBD1|-|TRBJ1-1
TGTGCCAGTAGCCGGACAGGGGGATTGGGCACTGAAGCTTTCTTT
CASSRTGGLGTEAFF
>13|TRBV30|-|-|TRBJ1-1
TGTGCCTGGAGGGGGGGAATGAACACTGAAGCTTTCTTT
CAWRGGMNTEAFF
>16|TRBV10-3|-|-|TRBJ2-2
TGTGCCATCAGTGAGTGGCAGGTCTGGATCACCGGGGAGCTGTTTTTT
CAISEWQVWITGELFF
>16|TRBV5-5|-|-|TRBJ2-7
TGTGCCAGCAGCTTGGAGACTAGTTCGGCGCGCTACGAGCAGTACTTC
CASSLETSSARYEQYF
>13|TRBV12-3/TRBV12-4|-|-|TRBJ1-2
TGTGCCAGCAGCCTCAGGGAGGTCTATGGCTACACCTTC
CASSLREVYGYTF
>14|TRBV9|TRBD1|-|TRBJ1-2
TGTGCCAGCAGCCGGACAGGGGAGGGCTATGGCTACACCTTC
CASSRTGEGYGYTF
>13|TRBV7-2|-|-|TRBJ2-7
TGTGCCAGCAGCTTAGCCTCCGCGGACGAGCAGTACTTC
CASSLASADEQYF
>16|TRBV19|-|-|TRBJ1-1
TGTGCCAGTAGTTGGGAAGGTACGGGGGCGCAAGGGAAAGCTTTCTTT
CASSWEGTGAQGKAFF
>15|TRBV19|TRBD2|-|TRBJ2-5
TGTGCCAGTAGTATAGCTAGCGGGAGTTCCGAGACCCAGTACTTC
CASSIASGSSETQYF
>14|TRBV11-2|-|-|TRBJ1-3
TGTGCCAGCAGCTTAGGGGGGGCAGGAAACACCATATATTTT
CASSLGGAGNTIYF
>13|TRBV30|-|-|TRBJ1-1
TGTGCCTGGAGTGTGAGGGGGAACACTGAAGCTTTCTTT
CAWSVRGNTEAFF
>15|TRBV18|TRBD1|-|TRBJ1-5
TGTGCCAGCTCGCCCGGGACAGGGTTTGGTCAGCCCCAGCATTTT
CASSPGTGFGQPQHF
>14|TRBV4-2|TRBD1|-|TRBJ1-2
TGTGCCAGCAGCCAACCGGACAGGGGGCAAGGCTACACCTTC
CASSQPDRGQGYTF
>15|TRBV28|-|-|TRBJ1-5
TGTGCCAGCAGTTTCCCGGGGGGGCAAGATCAGCCCCAGCATTTT
CASSFPGGQDQPQHF
>14|TRBV6-5|-|-|TRBJ1-5
TGTGCCAGCAGTCCGCGCTATAGCAATCAGCCCCAGCATTTT
CASSPRYSNQPQHF
>14|TRBV6-5|TRBD1|-|TRBJ2-2
TGTGCCAGCAGTCCTACAGGGGACACCGGGGAGCTGTTTTTT
CASSPTGDTGELFF
>15|TRBV28|TRBD1|-|TRBJ1-5
TGTGCCAGCAGTTCCCTAAGACAGGGCATACAGCCCCAGCATTTT
CASSSLRQGIQPQHF
>11|TRBV20-1|-|few|TRBJ1-1
TGCAGTGCTAGAGTGCGTACTCAAGCTTTCTTT
CSARVRTQAFF
>16|TRBV18|TRBD1|few|TRBJ1-3
TGTGCCAGCTCCAAGGACAGGGGACGGGATGGAAACACCATATATTTT
CASSKDRGRDGNTIYF
>15|TRBV28|-|-|TRBJ1-2
TGTGCCAGCAGTCCTCAGGGTTTAGCTAACTATGGCTACACCTTC
CASSPQGLANYGYTF
>13|TRBV9|-|-|TRBJ2-2
TGTGCCAGCCAGTACGGAGTAGCCGGGGAGCTGTTTTTT
CASQYGVAGELFF
>17|TRBV18|TRBD1|-|TRBJ2-5
TGTGCCAGCTCACCACGGGTGGGGGACAGAAACCAAGAGACCCAGTACTTC
CASSPRVGDRNQETQYF
>14|TRBV19|TRBD2|-|TRBJ2-3
TGTGCCAGTAGTGGACTAGCCCGCACAGATACGCAGTATTTT
CASSGLARTDTQYF
>16|TRBV27|-|-|TRBJ1-5
TGTGCCAGCAGCCCACTCGAGGACAGACCTAATCAGCCCCAGCATTTT
CASSPLEDRPNQPQHF